This T cell receptor beta chain is from a study of glioma-infiltrating T cells. Overall study findings and caveats: Tissue and blood shared very few CDR3 sequences. Above-expected tissue-blood divergence occurred in all gliomas, most in low-grade ones.

This clonotype counts as medium-sized (0.01 to 0.1%). What it binds is unknown. TCR alpha and beta CDR3 regions were amplified from RNA using iRepertoire nested multiplex PCR. Tissue mRNA or PBMC total RNA, roughly 90-450 ng, went into one-step reverse transcription and amplification. Using its own MiXCR run on the multiplex PCR reads, TCRdb lists one record per CDR3 protein. The sample consists of 4,900 or so distinct CDR3 sequences, more than 25% of them appearing once. This CDR3 region has 14 residues. Germline V gene lookup returns CDR1 SGHTA and CDR2 FQGNSA. V was trimmed by 5 bases and J by 4 bases, leaving 14 bases between them.

V usage is TRBV7-2 and J usage is TRBJ2-5; possible D gene TRBD2, 6 bases. The clonotype originates from a human donor with low-grade glioma or glioblastoma, undergoing nonglioma brain surgery, or in good health (not recorded which). What was sequenced was glioma tissue, nonneoplastic brain tissue, or PBMCs (not recorded which). This CDR3 is CASSPRDFVETQYF. The CDR3 region has the DNA TGTGCCAGCAGCCCGAGGGACTTTGTAGAGACCCAGTACTTC.